This is a list of T cell receptor beta chains from one sample in a study of regulatory T cells in long-lasting Graves disease. Using its own MiXCR run on the multiplex PCR reads, TCRdb lists one record per CDR3 protein. The profile shows about 290,000 distinct CDR3 sequences, roughly a fifth of them singletons. The sequencing here drew on peripheral blood mononuclear cells (PBMCs), taken when the disease was refractory, from a patient treated with antithyroid drugs. The receptors here all came from a female donor with Graves disease. Each CDR3 is given with its conserved first and last residue. Fields, in order: clone size, D gene, V gene, J gene, CDR3 protein, CDR3 DNA. D genes are given only for firm matches. Expanded clones are given a class, and other clones once, few, many or no size at all.

size: many; D: TRBD1; V: TRBV4-1; J: TRBJ1-6; CDR3: CASSQTQGAINSPLHF; DNA: TGCGCCAGCAGCCAAACCCAGGGGGCGATTAATTCACCCCTCCACTTT
size: many; D: NA; V: TRBV28; J: TRBJ1-2; CDR3: CASSSLTAYGYTF; DNA: TGTGCCAGCAGTTCCCTAACGGCCTATGGCTACACCTTC
size: few; D: TRBD2; V: TRBV20-1; J: TRBJ2-7; CDR3: CSARDAPSGLYEQYF; DNA: TGCAGTGCTAGAGATGCCCCTAGCGGTCTCTACGAGCAGTACTTC
size: few; D: NA; V: TRBV2; J: TRBJ2-6; CDR3: CASRPGAGANVLTF; DNA: TGTGCCAGCAGGCCCGGAGCTGGGGCCAACGTCCTGACTTTC
size: NA; D: NA; V: TRBV27; J: TRBJ2-1; CDR3: CASSSSNSKNEQFF; DNA: TGTGCCAGCAGCTCAAGCAACTCCAAGAATGAGCAGTTCTTC
size: NA; D: TRBD1; V: TRBV10-3; J: TRBJ1-2; CDR3: CAISEAEGADGYTF; DNA: TGTGCCATCAGTGAGGCGGAGGGGGCAGATGGCTACACCTTC
size: NA; D: TRBD2; V: TRBV7-2; J: TRBJ2-2; CDR3: CASSSRLAGVPGELFF; DNA: TGTGCCAGCAGCTCACGACTAGCGGGAGTTCCCGGGGAGCTGTTTTTT
size: NA; D: NA; V: TRBV7-3; J: TRBJ2-2; CDR3: CASSTANSMGELFF; DNA: TGTGCCAGCAGCACAGCCAACTCGATGGGGGAGCTGTTTTTT
size: NA; D: NA; V: TRBV27; J: TRBJ2-1; CDR3: CASSYGFSYNEQFF; DNA: TGTGCCAGCAGCTATGGTTTCTCCTACAATGAGCAGTTCTTC
size: many; D: NA; V: TRBV18; J: TRBJ2-5; CDR3: CASSPLGSLQETQYF; DNA: TGTGCCAGCTCACCCCTCGGGAGCTTACAAGAGACCCAGTACTTC
size: many; D: NA; V: TRBV29-1; J: TRBJ2-7; CDR3: CSVEAGQYYEQYF; DNA: TGCAGCGTTGAGGCGGGGCAGTACTACGAGCAGTACTTC
size: NA; D: TRBD2; V: TRBV6-2/TRBV6-3; J: TRBJ2-1; CDR3: CASKGLAGSSYNEQFF; DNA: TGTGCCAGCAAAGGACTAGCGGGGAGCTCCTACAATGAGCAGTTCTTC
size: NA; D: NA; V: TRBV7-2; J: TRBJ2-3; CDR3: CASSKTSSTDTQYF; DNA: TGTGCCAGCAGCAAGACTAGTTCCACAGATACGCAGTATTTT
size: NA; D: TRBD2; V: TRBV25-1; J: TRBJ2-2; CDR3: CASSETSGRTGELFF; DNA: TGTGCCAGCAGTGAGACTAGCGGTAGAACCGGGGAGCTGTTTTTT
size: few; D: NA; V: TRBV7-2; J: TRBJ2-4; CDR3: CASSFFGGAKNIQYF; DNA: TGTGCCAGCAGCTTCTTTGGGGGGGCCAAAAACATTCAGTACTTC
size: many; D: NA; V: TRBV20-1; J: TRBJ2-7; CDR3: CSAPGLDSYEQYF; DNA: TGCAGTGCCCCGGGACTGGACTCCTACGAGCAGTACTTC
size: NA; D: NA; V: TRBV9; J: TRBJ2-5; CDR3: CASSLSGPGQETQYF; DNA: TGCGCCAGCAGCTTATCGGGGCCCGGCCAAGAGACCCAGTACTTC
size: few; D: TRBD2; V: TRBV28; J: TRBJ2-2; CDR3: CASSLLAGGLNGELFF; DNA: TGTGCCAGCAGCTTACTAGCGGGAGGGCTTAACGGGGAGCTGTTTTTT
size: NA; D: NA; V: TRBV12-3/TRBV12-4; J: TRBJ2-7; CDR3: CASSLGFSTLILYEQYF; DNA: TGTGCCAGCAGTTTAGGGTTTAGCACACTTATTCTCTACGAGCAGTACTTC
size: NA; D: NA; V: TRBV7-9; J: TRBJ2-7; CDR3: CASSQGHAYEQYF; DNA: TGTGCCAGCAGCCAAGGACATGCCTACGAGCAGTACTTC
size: few; D: TRBD2; V: TRBV28; J: TRBJ2-2; CDR3: CASTKGGLAGSGELFF; DNA: TGTGCCAGCACCAAGGGGGGACTAGCGGGAAGCGGGGAGCTGTTTTTT
size: few; D: TRBD2; V: TRBV11-2; J: TRBJ2-5; CDR3: CASSLDGTRAGTQYF; DNA: TGTGCCAGCAGCTTAGACGGGACTAGGGCAGGGACCCAGTACTTC
size: NA; D: NA; V: TRBV11-2; J: TRBJ2-7; CDR3: CASSLDRSDGAYEQYF; DNA: TGTGCCAGCAGCTTAGACAGGTCAGACGGTGCCTACGAGCAGTACTTC
size: NA; D: NA; V: TRBV30; J: TRBJ2-5; CDR3: CAWSVREGNQETQYF; DNA: TGTGCCTGGAGTGTACGAGAGGGGAACCAAGAGACCCAGTACTTC